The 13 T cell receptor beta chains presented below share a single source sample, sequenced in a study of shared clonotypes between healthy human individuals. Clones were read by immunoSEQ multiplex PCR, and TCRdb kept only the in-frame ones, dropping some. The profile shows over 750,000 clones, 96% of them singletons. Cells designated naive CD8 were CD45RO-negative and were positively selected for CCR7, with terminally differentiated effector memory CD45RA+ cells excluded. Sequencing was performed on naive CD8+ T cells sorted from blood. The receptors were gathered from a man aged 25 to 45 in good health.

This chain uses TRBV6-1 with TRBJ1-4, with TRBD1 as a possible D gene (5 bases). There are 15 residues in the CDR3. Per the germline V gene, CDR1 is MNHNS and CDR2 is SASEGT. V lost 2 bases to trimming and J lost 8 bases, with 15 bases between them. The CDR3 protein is CASSEPEGEWEKLFF. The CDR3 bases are TGTGCCAGCAGTGAACCTGAAGGGGAGTGGGAAAAACTGTTTTTT.

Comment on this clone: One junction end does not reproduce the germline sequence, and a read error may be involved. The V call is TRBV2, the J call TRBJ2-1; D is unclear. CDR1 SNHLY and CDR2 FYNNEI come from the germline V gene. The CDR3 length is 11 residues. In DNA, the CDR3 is TGTGCCAGCAGAAGCCGGACCCTAAGGCTCTTC. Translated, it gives CASRSRTLRLF.

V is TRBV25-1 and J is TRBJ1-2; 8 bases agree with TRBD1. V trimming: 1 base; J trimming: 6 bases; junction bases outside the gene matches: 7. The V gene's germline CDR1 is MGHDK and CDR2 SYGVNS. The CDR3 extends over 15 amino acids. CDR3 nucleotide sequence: TGTGCCAGCAGTGAATTGGCAGGGGGCGCCGATGGCTACACCTTC. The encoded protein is CASSELAGGADGYTF.

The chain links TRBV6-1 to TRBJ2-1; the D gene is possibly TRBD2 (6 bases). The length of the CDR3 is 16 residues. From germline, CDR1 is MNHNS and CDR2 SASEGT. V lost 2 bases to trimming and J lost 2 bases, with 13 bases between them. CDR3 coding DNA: TGTGCCAGCAGTGAAATCGGGGGAGAGCCCTACAATGAGCAGTTCTTC. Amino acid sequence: CASSEIGGEPYNEQFF.

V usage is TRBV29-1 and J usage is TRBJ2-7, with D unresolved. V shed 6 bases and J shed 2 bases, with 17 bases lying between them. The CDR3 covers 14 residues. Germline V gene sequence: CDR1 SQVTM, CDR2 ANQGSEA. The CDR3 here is CSVLPEMNPYEQYF. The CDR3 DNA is TGCAGCGTGCTGCCAGAGATGAATCCCTACGAGCAGTACTTC.

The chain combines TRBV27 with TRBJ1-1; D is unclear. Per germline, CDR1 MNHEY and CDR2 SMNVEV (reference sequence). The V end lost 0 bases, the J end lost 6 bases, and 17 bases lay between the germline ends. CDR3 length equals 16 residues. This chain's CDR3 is CASSLSPGPFDSEAFF. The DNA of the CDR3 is TGTGCCAGCAGTTTATCTCCGGGTCCGTTCGACTCTGAAGCTTTCTTT.

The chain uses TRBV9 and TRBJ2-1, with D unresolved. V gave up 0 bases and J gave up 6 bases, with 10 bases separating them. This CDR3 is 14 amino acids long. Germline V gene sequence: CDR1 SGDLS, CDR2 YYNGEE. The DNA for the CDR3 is TGTGCCAGCAGCGTAGCTGATTACGGCAATGAGCAGTTCTTC. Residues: CASSVADYGNEQFF.

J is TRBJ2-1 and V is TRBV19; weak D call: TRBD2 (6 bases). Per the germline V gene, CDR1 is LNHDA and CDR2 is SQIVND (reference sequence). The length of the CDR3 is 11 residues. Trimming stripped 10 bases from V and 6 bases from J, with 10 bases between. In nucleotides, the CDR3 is TGTGCCACGGGACTTCCCAATGAGCAGTTCTTC. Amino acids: CATGLPNEQFF.

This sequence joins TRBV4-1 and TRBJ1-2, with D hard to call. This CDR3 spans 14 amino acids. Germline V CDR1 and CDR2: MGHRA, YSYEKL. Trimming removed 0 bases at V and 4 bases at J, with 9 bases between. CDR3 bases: TGCGCCAGCAGCCAAGAAGGGATACTCTATGGCTACACCTTC. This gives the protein CASSQEGILYGYTF.

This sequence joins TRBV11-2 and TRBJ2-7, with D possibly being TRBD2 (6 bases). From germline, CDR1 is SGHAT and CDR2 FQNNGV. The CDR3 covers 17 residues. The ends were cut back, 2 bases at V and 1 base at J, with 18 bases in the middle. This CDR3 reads CASSLNPRGNRSYEQYF. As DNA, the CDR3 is TGTGCCAGCAGCTTAAACCCCCGGGGGAATAGGTCCTACGAGCAGTACTTC.

The CDR3 DNA sequence: TGCAGCGCCGAAGGGGGGACGACGCCCTACAATGAGCAGTTCTTC. Protein sequence: CSAEGGTTPYNEQFF. V and J are TRBV29-1 and TRBJ2-1; possibly TRBD1 or TRBD2 for D (6 bases each). Trimming removed 7 bases from V and 2 bases from J, with 18 bases in between. Germline V lookup: CDR1 SQVTM, CDR2 ANQGSEA. This CDR3 region has 15 residues.

CDR3 region: CASSPRLGPNEQFF. As DNA, the CDR3 is TGTGCCAGCAGCCCCAGACTGGGACCCAATGAGCAGTTCTTC. The chain joins TRBV7-9 to TRBJ2-1; D may be TRBD1 or TRBD2 (5 bases each). V dropped 5 bases and J dropped 6 bases, with 14 bases sitting between them. CDR1 SEHNR and CDR2 FQNEAQ come from the germline V gene (reference sequence). The CDR3 runs 14 residues.

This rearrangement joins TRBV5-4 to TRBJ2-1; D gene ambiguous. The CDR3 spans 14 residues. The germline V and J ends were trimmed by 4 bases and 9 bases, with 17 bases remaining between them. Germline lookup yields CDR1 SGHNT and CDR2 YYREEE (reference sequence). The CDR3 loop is CASSPVGNWGEQFF. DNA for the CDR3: TGTGCCAGCAGCCCCGTCGGCAATTGGGGTGAGCAGTTCTTC.